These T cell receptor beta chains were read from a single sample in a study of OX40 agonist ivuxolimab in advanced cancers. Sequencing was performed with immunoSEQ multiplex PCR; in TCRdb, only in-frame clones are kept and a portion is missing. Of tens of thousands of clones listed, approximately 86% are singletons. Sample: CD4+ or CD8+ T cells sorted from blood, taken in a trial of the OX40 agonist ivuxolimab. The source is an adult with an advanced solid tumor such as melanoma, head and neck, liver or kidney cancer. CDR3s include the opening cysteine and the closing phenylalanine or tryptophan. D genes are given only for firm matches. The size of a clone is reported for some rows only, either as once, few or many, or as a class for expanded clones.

TGTGCCAGCAGCTCTGGACAGAGTAATTATCGGGGTGAGCAGTTCTTC	CASSSGQSNYRGEQFF	-	TRBV5-6	TRBJ2-1	-
TGTGCCAGCAGCCCGTCTGGCAGTGAAGCTTTCTTT	CASSPSGSEAFF	-	TRBV7-2	TRBJ1-1	-
TGTGCCAGCAGTTACTCTGTGGGTATGACTGAAGCTTTCTTT	CASSYSVGMTEAFF	-	TRBV6-5	TRBJ1-1	-
TGTGCCAGCAGCCGGGCCCAGGGAAATCAGCCCCAGCATTTT	CASSRAQGNQPQHF	-	TRBV7-8	TRBJ1-5	-
TGTGCCAGCAGTTTAGGCGGTGGACAAGAGACCCAGTACTTC	CASSLGGGQETQYF	-	TRBV28	TRBJ2-5	-
TGTGCCAGCTCACCGACGCATCCCTCAGGCTACACCTTC	CASSPTHPSGYTF	-	TRBV18	TRBJ1-2	few
TGCGCCAGCAGCCAAGGCAGGGGGAGCACCGGGGAGCTGTTTTTT	CASSQGRGSTGELFF	TRBD1	TRBV4-1	TRBJ2-2	-
TGCAGCGTCGCCGACAGGGGTGTAGCTTTCTTT	CSVADRGVAFF	TRBD1	TRBV29-1	TRBJ1-1	-
TGTGCCAGCAGTTACTCTCGGGACACGAACACTGAAGCTTTCTTT	CASSYSRDTNTEAFF	-	TRBV6-5	TRBJ1-1	-
TGTGCCAGCAGCCTCGGAGGGGACCTAACCTACGAGCAGTACTTC	CASSLGGDLTYEQYF	-	TRBV11-3	TRBJ2-7	-
TGTGCCAGCAGCCAGGGTCGTCGGTTGGAGACCCAGTACTTC	CASSQGRRLETQYF	-	TRBV7-2	TRBJ2-5	-
TGTGCCAGCAGCCTTGAAGAGGTCTACGAGCAGTACTTC	CASSLEEVYEQYF	-	TRBV6-1	TRBJ2-7	few
TGTGCCAGCAGTTCGACTCCCGCGGGATTTCTGGTCTTC	CASSSTPAGFLVF	-	TRBV27	TRBJ2-1	-
TGTGCCAGCAGCCCCAGGAAACGCGATAGCAATCAGCCCCAGCATTTT	CASSPRKRDSNQPQHF	-	TRBV11-2	TRBJ1-5	-
TGTGCCAGCAGCAGATGGGGTAGCGGCTACACCTTC	CASSRWGSGYTF	-	TRBV7-3	TRBJ1-2	-
TGCGCCAGCAGCTTGGCCAGAGGGGATGGCTACACCTTC	CASSLARGDGYTF	-	TRBV5-1	TRBJ1-2	-
TGTGCCAGCAGTTACCGAGGGGGGGCTGGAAACACCATATATTTT	CASSYRGGAGNTIYF	-	TRBV6-5	TRBJ1-3	-
TGTGCCAGCAGTGAAGCACTAGCGGGGGATACGCAGTATTTT	CASSEALAGDTQYF	TRBD2	TRBV6-1	TRBJ2-3	-
TGTGCCAGCAGCCAAGATCTGCCTAGCGGGGTGAACAATGAGCAGTTCTTC	CASSQDLPSGVNNEQFF	TRBD2	TRBV4-2	TRBJ2-1	-
TGCAGCGTTGAAGATAGAGGGACAGGATCCTACGAGCAGTACTTC	CSVEDRGTGSYEQYF	TRBD1	TRBV29-1	TRBJ2-7	-
TGTGCCAGCAGCTTGGTGGGGCGCGGTGGACGGACTGAAGCTTTCTTT	CASSLVGRGGRTEAFF	-	TRBV5-4	TRBJ1-1	-
TGTGCCAGCAGTGAGTGGCAGGCCTTTTCCTCTGGGGCCAACGTCCTGACTTTC	CASSEWQAFSSGANVLTF	-	TRBV2	TRBJ2-6	-
TGTGCCAGCAGCTTAACCGGGACAGGTTTCAATGAGCAGTTCTTC	CASSLTGTGFNEQFF	TRBD1	TRBV7-9	TRBJ2-1	-
TGTGCCAGCAGCGTAGACTCTTCGAAGACCCAGTACTTC	CASSVDSSKTQYF	-	TRBV9	TRBJ2-5	-
TGTGCCAGCAGCTTGTATACAGGGACGAACTATGGCTACACCTTC	CASSLYTGTNYGYTF	-	TRBV5-6	TRBJ1-2	-
TGTGCCAGCAGCTTCAAATTGCAGGGGGCGCGGGAGCAGTACTTC	CASSFKLQGAREQYF	TRBD1	TRBV7-9	TRBJ2-7	-
TGTGCCAGCAGTGGGGGGCGCGAGACCGAGCAGTACTTC	CASSGGRETEQYF	-	TRBV2	TRBJ2-7	few
TGTGCTAGTGGTTACGGACAGGGAACCAGGGATGAGCAGTTCTTC	CASGYGQGTRDEQFF	TRBD1	TRBV12-5	TRBJ2-1	-
TGTGCCAGCAGCTTAACCGCGACTAGCGGAGAGACCCAGTACTTC	CASSLTATSGETQYF	TRBD2	TRBV7-3	TRBJ2-5	once